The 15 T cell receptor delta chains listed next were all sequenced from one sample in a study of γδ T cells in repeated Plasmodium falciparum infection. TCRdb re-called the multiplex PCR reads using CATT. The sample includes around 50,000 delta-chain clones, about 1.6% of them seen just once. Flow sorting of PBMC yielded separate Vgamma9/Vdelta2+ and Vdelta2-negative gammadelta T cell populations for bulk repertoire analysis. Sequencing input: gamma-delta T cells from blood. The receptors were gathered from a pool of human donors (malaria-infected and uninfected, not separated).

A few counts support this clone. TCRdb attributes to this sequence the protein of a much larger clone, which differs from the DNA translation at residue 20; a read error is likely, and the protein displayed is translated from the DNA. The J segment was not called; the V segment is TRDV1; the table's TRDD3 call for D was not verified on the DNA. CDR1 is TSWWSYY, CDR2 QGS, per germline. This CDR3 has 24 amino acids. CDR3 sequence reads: CALGELLILPKVWGIRQEDIKFIF. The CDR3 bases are TGTGCTCTTGGGGAACTCCTTATACTACCCAAAGTATGGGGGATACGCCAGGAGGACATAAAGTTCATCTTT.

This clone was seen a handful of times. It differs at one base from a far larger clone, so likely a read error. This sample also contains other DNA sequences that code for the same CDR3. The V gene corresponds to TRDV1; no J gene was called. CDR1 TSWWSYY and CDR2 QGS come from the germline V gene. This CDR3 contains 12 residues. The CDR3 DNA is TGTGCTCTTGGGGAACAACCCGATAAACTCATCTTC. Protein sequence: CALGEQPDKLIF.

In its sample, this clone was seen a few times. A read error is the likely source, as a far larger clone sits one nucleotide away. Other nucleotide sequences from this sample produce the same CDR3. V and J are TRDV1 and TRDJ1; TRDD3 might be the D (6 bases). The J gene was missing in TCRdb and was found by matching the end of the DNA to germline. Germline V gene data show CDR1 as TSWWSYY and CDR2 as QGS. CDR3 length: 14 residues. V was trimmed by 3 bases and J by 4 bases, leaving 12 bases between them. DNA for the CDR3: TGTGCTCTTGGGGAGGATAGGGGGGACGATAAACTCATCTTT. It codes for CALGEDRGDDKLIF.

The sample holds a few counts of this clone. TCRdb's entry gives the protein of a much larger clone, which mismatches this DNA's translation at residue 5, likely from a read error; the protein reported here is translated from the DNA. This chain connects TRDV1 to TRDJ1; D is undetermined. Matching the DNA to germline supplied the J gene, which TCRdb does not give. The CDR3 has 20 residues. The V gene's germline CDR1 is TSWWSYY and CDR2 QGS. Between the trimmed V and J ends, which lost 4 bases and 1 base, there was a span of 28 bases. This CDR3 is CALGGRGDSPRRRFTDKLIF. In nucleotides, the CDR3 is TGTGCTCTTGGGGGACGGGGCGATAGCCCTCGCCGACGTTTCACCGATAAACTCATCTTT.

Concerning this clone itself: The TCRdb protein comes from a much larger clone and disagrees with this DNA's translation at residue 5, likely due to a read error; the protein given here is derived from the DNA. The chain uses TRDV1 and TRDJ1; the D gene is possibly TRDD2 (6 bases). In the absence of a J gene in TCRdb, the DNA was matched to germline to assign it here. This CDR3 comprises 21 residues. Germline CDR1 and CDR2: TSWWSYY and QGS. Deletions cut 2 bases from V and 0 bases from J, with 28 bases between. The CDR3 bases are TGTGCTCTTGGGGAAGGCTCCTACGGGAGAGTACGATTAGGGTACACCGATAAACTCATCTTT. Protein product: CALGEGSYGRVRLGYTDKLIF.

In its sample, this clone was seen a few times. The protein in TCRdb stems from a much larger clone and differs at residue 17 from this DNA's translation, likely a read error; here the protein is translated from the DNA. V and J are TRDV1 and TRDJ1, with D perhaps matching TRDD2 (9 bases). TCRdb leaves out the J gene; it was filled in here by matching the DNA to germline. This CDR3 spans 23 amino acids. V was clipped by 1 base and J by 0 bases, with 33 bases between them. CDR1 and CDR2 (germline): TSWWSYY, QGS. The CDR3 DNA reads TGTGCTCTTGGGGAACCCGCCTTCCTACGCCAACTGGGGGGGACATACCACACCGATAAACTCATCTTT. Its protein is CALGEPAFLRQLGGTYHTDKLIF.

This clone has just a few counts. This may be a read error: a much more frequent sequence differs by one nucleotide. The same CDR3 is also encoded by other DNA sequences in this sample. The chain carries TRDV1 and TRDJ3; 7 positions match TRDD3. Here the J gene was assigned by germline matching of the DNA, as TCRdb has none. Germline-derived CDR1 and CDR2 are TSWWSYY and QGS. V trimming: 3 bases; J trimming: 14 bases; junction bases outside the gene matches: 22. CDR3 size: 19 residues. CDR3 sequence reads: CALGDRSGGHSWDTRQMFF. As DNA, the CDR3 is TGTGCTCTTGGGGACCGAAGCGGTGGCCATTCCTGGGATACCAGACAGATGTTTTTC.

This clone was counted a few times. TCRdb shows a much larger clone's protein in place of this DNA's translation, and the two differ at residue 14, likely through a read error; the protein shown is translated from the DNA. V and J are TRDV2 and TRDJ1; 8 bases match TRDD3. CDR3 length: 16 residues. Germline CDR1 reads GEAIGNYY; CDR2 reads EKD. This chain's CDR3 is CACDSMGDPSRDKPIF. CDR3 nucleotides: TGTGCCTGTGACAGTATGGGGGATCCTTCGCGCGATAAACCCATCTTT.

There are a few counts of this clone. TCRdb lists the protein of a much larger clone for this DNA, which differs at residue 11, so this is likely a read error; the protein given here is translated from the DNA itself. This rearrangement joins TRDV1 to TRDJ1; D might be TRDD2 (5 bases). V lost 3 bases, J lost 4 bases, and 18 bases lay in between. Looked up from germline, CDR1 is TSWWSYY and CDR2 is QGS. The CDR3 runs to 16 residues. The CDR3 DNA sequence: TGTGCTCTTGGGGATCCCGGCATCCTATACAACGATAAACTCATCTTT. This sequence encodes CALGDPGILYNDKLIF.

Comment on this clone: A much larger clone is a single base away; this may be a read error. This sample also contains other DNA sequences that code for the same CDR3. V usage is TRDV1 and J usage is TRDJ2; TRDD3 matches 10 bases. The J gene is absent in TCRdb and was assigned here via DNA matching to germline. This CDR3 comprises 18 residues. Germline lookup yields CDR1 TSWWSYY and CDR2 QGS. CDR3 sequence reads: CALGALPPPWGIAAQLFF. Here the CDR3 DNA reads TGTGCCCTTGGGGCTCTCCCTCCTCCCTGGGGGATAGCAGCACAACTCTTCTTT.

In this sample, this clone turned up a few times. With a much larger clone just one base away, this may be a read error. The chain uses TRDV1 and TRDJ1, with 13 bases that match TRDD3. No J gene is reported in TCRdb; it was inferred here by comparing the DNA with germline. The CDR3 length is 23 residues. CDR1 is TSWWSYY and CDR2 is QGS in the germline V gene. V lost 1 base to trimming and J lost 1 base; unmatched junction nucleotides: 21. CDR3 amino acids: CALGERLLLRGYWGIRGTDKLIF. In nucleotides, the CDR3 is TGTGCTCTTGGGGAACGACTTCTCCTACGGGGGTACTGGGGGATACGAGGCACCGATAAACTCATCTTT.

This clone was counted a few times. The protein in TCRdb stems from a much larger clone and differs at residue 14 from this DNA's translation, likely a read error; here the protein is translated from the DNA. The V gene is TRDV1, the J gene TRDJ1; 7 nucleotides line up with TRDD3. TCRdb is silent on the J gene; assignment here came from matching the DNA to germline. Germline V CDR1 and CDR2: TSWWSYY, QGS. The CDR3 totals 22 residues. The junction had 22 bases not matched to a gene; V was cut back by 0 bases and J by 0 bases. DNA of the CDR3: TGTGCTCTTGGGGAACTAGCTTTCTACTGGGGACTGGGGATCTCTAACACCGATAAACTCATCTTT. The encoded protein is CALGELAFYWGLGISNTDKLIF.

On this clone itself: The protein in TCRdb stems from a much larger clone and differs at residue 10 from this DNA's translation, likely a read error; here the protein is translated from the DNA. The DNA of the CDR3 is TGTGCTCTTGGGGAAGCGGGGGTTAGCATCGATAAACTCATCTTT. Translating gives CALGEAGVSIDKLIF. J is TRDJ1 and V is TRDV1, with a weak D call TRDD3 (5 bases). TCRdb lists no J gene, so it was determined here by aligning the DNA to germline. Germline V gene lookup returns CDR1 TSWWSYY and CDR2 QGS. Trimming took off 2 bases at V and 4 bases at J, with 14 bases between the two ends. This CDR3 has 15 amino acids.

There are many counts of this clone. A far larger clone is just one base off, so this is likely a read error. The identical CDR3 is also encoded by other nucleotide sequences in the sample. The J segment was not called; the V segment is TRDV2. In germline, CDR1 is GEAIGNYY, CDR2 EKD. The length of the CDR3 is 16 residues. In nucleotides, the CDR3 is TGTGCCTGTGACCCCCCGCGCACAGTGTACACCGATAAACTCATCTTC. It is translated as CACDPPRTVYTDKLIF.

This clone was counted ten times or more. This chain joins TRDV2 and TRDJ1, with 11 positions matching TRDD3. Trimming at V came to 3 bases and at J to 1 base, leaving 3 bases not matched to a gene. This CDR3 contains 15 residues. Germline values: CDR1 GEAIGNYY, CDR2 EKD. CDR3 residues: CACDAWGIPTDKLIF. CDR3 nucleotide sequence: TGTGCCTGTGACGCCTGGGGGATACCCACCGATAAACTCATCTTT.